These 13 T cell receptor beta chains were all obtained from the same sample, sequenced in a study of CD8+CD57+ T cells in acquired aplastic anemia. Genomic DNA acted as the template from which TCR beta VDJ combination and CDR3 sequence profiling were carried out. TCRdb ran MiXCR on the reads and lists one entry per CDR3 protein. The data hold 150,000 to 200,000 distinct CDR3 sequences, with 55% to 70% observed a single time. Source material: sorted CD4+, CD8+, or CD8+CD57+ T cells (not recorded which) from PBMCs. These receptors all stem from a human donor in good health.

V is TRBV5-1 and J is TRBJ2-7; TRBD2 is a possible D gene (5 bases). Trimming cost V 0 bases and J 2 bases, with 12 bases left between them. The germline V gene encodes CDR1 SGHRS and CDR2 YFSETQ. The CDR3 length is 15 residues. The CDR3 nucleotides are TGCGCCAGCAGCTTGGGTTTCGGGGTAACCTACGAGCAGTACTTC. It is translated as CASSLGFGVTYEQYF.

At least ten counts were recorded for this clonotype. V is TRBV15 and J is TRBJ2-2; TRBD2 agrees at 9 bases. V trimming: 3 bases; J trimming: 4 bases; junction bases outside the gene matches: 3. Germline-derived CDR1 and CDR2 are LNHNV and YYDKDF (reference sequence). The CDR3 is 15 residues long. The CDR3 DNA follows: TGTGCCACCAGCAGCGGACTAGCGTTCACCGGGGAGCTGTTTTTT. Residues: CATSSGLAFTGELFF.

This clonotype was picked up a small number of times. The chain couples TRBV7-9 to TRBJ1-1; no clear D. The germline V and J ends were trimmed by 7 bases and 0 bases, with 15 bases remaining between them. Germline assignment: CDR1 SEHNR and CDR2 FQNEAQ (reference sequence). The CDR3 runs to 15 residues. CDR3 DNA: TGTGCCAGCACCCCCGTCGGGCAGGTGAACACTGAAGCTTTCTTT. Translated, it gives CASTPVGQVNTEAFF.

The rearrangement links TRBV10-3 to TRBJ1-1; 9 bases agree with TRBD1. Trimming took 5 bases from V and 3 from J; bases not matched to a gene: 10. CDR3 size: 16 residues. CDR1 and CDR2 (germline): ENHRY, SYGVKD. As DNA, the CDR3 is TGTGCCATCAGTTACAGGGGGCTTTTATCGGACACTGAAGCTTTCTTT. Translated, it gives CAISYRGLLSDTEAFF.

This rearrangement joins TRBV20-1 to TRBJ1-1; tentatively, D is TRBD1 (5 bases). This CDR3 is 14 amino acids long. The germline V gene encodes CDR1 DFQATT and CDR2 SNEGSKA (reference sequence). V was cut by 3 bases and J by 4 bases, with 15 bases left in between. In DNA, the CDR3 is TGCAGTGCTAGTTACTCAGGGAGGAGCACTGAAGCTTTCTTT. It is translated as CSASYSGRSTEAFF.

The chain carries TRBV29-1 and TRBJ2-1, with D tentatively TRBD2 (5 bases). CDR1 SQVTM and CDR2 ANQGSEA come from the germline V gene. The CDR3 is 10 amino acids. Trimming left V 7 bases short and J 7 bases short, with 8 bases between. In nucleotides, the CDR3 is TGCAGCGCCGAGCGGAATGAGCAGTTCTTC. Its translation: CSAERNEQFF.

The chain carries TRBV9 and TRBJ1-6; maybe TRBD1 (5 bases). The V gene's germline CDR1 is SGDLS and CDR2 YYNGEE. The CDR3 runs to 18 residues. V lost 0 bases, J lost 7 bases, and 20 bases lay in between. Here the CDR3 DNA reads TGTGCCAGCAGCGTAGCGGTATGGGAAGGGGCTGGGAATTCACCCCTCCACTTT. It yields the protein CASSVAVWEGAGNSPLHF.

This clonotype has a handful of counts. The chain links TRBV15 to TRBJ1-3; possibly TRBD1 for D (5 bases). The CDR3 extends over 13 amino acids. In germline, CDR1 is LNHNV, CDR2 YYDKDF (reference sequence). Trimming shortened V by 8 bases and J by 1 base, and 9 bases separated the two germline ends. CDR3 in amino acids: CATQRQSGNTIYF. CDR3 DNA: TGTGCCACCCAAAGACAGTCTGGAAACACCATATATTTT.

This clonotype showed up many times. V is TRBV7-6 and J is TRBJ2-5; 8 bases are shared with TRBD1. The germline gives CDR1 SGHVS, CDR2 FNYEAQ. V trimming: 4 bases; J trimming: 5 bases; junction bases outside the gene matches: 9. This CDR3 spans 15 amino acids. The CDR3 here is CASSSHQGARETQYF. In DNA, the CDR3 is TGTGCCAGCAGCTCACACCAGGGGGCGCGGGAGACCCAGTACTTC.

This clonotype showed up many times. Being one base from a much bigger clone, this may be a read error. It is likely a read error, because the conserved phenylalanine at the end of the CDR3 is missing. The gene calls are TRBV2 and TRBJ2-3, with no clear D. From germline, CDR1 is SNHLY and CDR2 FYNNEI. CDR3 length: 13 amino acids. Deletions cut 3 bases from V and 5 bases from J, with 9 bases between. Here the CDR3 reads CASSDPLRDTQYL. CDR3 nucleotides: TGTGCCAGCAGTGACCCGCTACGAGATACGCAGTATCTT.

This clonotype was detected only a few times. The CDR3 here is CASSLEGQIYEQYF. The DNA for the CDR3 is TGTGCCAGCAGCTTAGAGGGACAGATCTACGAGCAGTACTTC. The J gene is TRBJ2-7, the V gene TRBV7-9, with 7 nucleotides matching TRBD1. CDR3 length: 14 amino acids. Germline V gene lookup returns CDR1 SEHNR and CDR2 FQNEAQ (reference sequence). V trimming: 1 base; J trimming: 3 bases; junction bases outside the gene matches: 3.

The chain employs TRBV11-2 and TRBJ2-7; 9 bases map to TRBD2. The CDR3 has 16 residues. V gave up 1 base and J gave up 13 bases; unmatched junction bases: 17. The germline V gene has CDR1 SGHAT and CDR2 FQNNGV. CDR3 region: CASSLGAASGKHVQYF. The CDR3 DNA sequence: TGTGCCAGCAGCTTAGGGGCGGCTAGCGGGAAACACGTGCAATACTTC.

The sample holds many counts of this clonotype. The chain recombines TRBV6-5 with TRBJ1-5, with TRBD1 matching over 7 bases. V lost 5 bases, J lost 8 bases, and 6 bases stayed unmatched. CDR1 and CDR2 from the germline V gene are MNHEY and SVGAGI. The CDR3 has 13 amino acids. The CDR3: CASSHRGSKPQHF. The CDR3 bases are TGTGCCAGCAGTCACAGGGGTAGTAAGCCCCAGCATTTT.